Listed here are 22 T cell receptor beta chains from one sample, sequenced in a study of cytomegalovirus exposure and HLA in healthy donors. The repertoire was sequenced with immunoSEQ multiplex PCR; TCRdb's copy has only in-frame clones and lacks some. This sample has hundreds of thousands of clones, with roughly 91% found just once. Sequencing used PBMCs. The receptors originated from a woman aged 25 to 39 in good health and CMV-seronegative.

The chain recombines TRBV9 with TRBJ2-3; D unresolved. CDR1 and CDR2 (germline): SGDLS, YYNGEE. Trimming stripped 4 bases from V and 1 base from J, with 19 bases between. The CDR3 spans 17 residues. In DNA form, the CDR3 reads TGTGCCAGCAGCCTCCTTGGTGGCGACTCACGCACAGATACGCAGTATTTT. This sequence encodes CASSLLGGDSRTDTQYF. The variable domain in full, with the rest retrieved from reference TRBV9 and TRBJ2-3, is DSGVTQTPKHLITATGQRVTLRCSPRSGDLSVYWYQQSLDQGLQFLIQYYNGEERAKGNILERFSAQQFPDLHSELNLSSLELGDSALYFCASSLLGGDSRTDTQYFGPGTRLTVL.

J is TRBJ1-1 and V is TRBV7-8; D is ambiguous. The CDR3 spans 12 residues. V was pared by 3 bases and J by 8 bases, with 10 bases between. CDR1 SGHVS and CDR2 FQNEAQ come from the germline V gene. DNA of the CDR3: TGTGCCAGCAGCTTCCTCGGAAGCGAAGCTTTCTTT. Residues: CASSFLGSEAFF.

The chain uses TRBV28 and TRBJ2-7; 8 bases map to TRBD2. The CDR3 is made up of 14 amino acids. J was trimmed by 9 bases and V by 2 bases; bases with no gene match: 9. Germline lookup yields CDR1 MDHEN and CDR2 SYDVKM. CDR3 in DNA: TGTGCCAGCAGTTTACAGGGGACTAGTTCAGGGCAGTACTTC. This translates into CASSLQGTSSGQYF.

CDR3 coding DNA: TGTGCCAGCAGTTACGCCGGGGAGACCCAGTACTTC. Protein sequence: CASSYAGETQYF. This chain connects TRBV6-5 to TRBJ2-5; D is unresolved. The CDR3 is 12 amino acids. Trimming took 2 bases from V and 5 from J, leaving 6 bases between them. CDR1 MNHEY and CDR2 SVGAGI come from the germline V gene.

This clone was found once. The chain recombines TRBV6-6 with TRBJ1-1; D gene ambiguous. The germline gives CDR1 MNHNY, CDR2 SVGAGI (reference sequence). The V end was cut by 6 bases, the J end by 8 bases, with 10 bases between. This CDR3 has 11 amino acids. The CDR3 loop reads CASSEVREAFF. CDR3 sequence (DNA): TGTGCCAGCAGCGAGGTGAGAGAAGCTTTCTTT.

This clone was found once. This chain uses TRBV4-1 with TRBJ2-7; D is possibly TRBD1 (6 bases). V lost 2 bases, J lost 2 bases, and 19 bases lay in between. Germline lookup yields CDR1 MGHRA and CDR2 YSYEKL. There are 17 residues in the CDR3. The CDR3: CASSQFGSGPGAYEQYF. The CDR3 nucleotides are TGCGCCAGCAGCCAATTCGGATCTGGGCCAGGGGCCTACGAGCAGTACTTC.

The genes are TRBV10-3 and TRBJ2-7; 9 bases map to TRBD1. The CDR3 length is 14 residues. Germline CDR1 reads ENHRY; CDR2 reads SYGVKD. Trimming cost V 4 bases and J 4 bases; bases outside gene matches: 5. CDR3 sequence (DNA): TGTGCCATCAGTGCGCTGACAGGGGGTTACGAGCAGTACTTC. This encodes CAISALTGGYEQYF.

The rearrangement uses TRBV18 and TRBJ1-5; perhaps TRBD1 as D (6 bases). CDR3 size: 15 residues. Germline CDR1 reads KGHSH; CDR2 reads LQKENI. V was trimmed by 6 bases and J by 3 bases, leaving 15 bases between them. This CDR3 reads CASSTGNPPNQPQHF. CDR3 nucleotide sequence: TGTGCCAGCTCCACAGGGAACCCTCCCAATCAGCCCCAGCATTTT.

This clone was seen only once. J is TRBJ1-2 and V is TRBV5-6, with 8 bases identical to TRBD1. Germline loops: CDR1 SGHDT, CDR2 YYEEEE. The V gene end was trimmed by 2 bases and the J gene end by 8 bases; junction bases not matched to a gene: 5. CDR3 length equals 13 residues. The CDR3 region has the DNA TGTGCCAGCAGCTTTGCAGGGGGCGACGGCTACACCTTC. Amino acids: CASSFAGGDGYTF.

This chain uses TRBV5-1 with TRBJ2-3; no reliable D call. V shed 2 bases and J shed 0 bases, with 7 bases lying between them. The germline V gene encodes CDR1 SGHRS and CDR2 YFSETQ. The CDR3 consists of 14 residues. DNA of the CDR3: TGCGCCAGCAGCTTCGACGGTAGCACAGATACGCAGTATTTT. Its translation is CASSFDGSTDTQYF.

The CDR3 DNA reads as TGTGCCAGCAGCGTGGGGACAGGGACCAATGAGCAGTTCTTC. It yields the protein CASSVGTGTNEQFF. The chain couples TRBV9 to TRBJ2-1; TRBD1 agrees at 9 bases. The junction had 3 bases not matched to a gene; V was cut back by 2 bases and J by 6 bases. This CDR3 contains 14 residues. Germline CDR1 SGDLS, CDR2 YYNGEE.

V is TRBV9 and J is TRBJ2-7; 11 bases map to TRBD2. This CDR3 is built from 14 residues. Germline CDR1 SGDLS, CDR2 YYNGEE. Unmatched junction bases numbered 3, after V lost 2 bases and J lost 5 bases. CDR3 loop: CASSVRGLADEQYF. In nucleotides, the CDR3 is TGTGCCAGCAGCGTGAGGGGACTAGCGGACGAGCAGTACTTC.

This clone has more than one count but fewer than ten. The rearrangement links TRBV18 to TRBJ2-7; D may be TRBD1 (6 bases). The V and J ends lost 1 base and 6 bases respectively, with 13 bases between them. The CDR3 runs to 14 residues. The V gene's germline CDR1 is KGHSH and CDR2 LQKENI. The CDR3 reads CASSPLKTGTEQYF. The DNA of the CDR3 is TGTGCCAGCTCACCACTTAAAACAGGGACCGAGCAGTACTTC.

The chain joins TRBV7-2 to TRBJ2-7, with TRBD2 identical over 8 bases. CDR1 is SGHTA and CDR2 is FQGNSA in the germline V gene. The J segment lost 6 bases and the V segment lost 5 bases, leaving 15 bases of the junction unmatched. The CDR3 totals 16 residues. CDR3 loop: CASSVTSGTPGGEQYF. In DNA, the CDR3 is TGTGCCAGCAGCGTCACTAGCGGCACGCCTGGCGGCGAGCAGTACTTC. Combining the CDR3 with reference TRBV7-2 and TRBJ2-7 gives the whole variable domain GAGVSQSPSNKVTEKGKDVELRCDPISGHTALYWYRQSLGQGLEFLIYFQGNSAPDKSGLPSDRFSAERTGGSVSTLTIQRTQQEDSAVYLCASSVTSGTPGGEQYFGPGTRLTVT.

This chain connects TRBV9 to TRBJ2-3; D is uncertain. This CDR3 comprises 16 residues. V lost 0 bases to trimming and J lost 2 bases, with 13 bases between them. Germline V CDR1 and CDR2: SGDLS, YYNGEE. Here the CDR3 reads CASSVVPSPATDTQYF. For the CDR3, the DNA is TGTGCCAGCAGCGTAGTACCTTCCCCCGCCACAGATACGCAGTATTTT.

This chain connects TRBV19 to TRBJ2-7; D unresolved. CDR1 LNHDA and CDR2 SQIVND come from the germline V gene (reference sequence). The CDR3 has 13 amino acids. V was shortened by 4 bases and J by 2 bases, with 9 bases between the two germline ends. CDR3 nucleotide sequence: TGTGCCAGTAGTACCGGGTCCCCCTACGAGCAGTACTTC. Its protein product is CASSTGSPYEQYF.

This rearrangement joins TRBV6-5 to TRBJ2-4; D may be TRBD1 or TRBD2 (5 bases each). CDR1 is MNHEY, CDR2 SVGAGI, per germline. The V end was cut by 0 bases, the J end by 0 bases, with 6 bases between. The CDR3 runs 15 residues. Here the CDR3 DNA reads TGTGCCAGCAGTTACTCGGGGGTAGCCAAAAACATTCAGTACTTC. Encoded protein: CASSYSGVAKNIQYF.

The V and J genes are TRBV27 and TRBJ2-1; D is ambiguous. The germline V and J ends were trimmed by 2 bases and 0 bases, with 5 bases remaining between them. The CDR3 is 14 residues long. Per germline, CDR1 MNHEY and CDR2 SMNVEV (reference sequence). The CDR3, as DNA: TGTGCCAGCAGTTTAGGTCTCTCCTACAATGAGCAGTTCTTC. This translates into CASSLGLSYNEQFF.

The count of this clone is one. The chain is built from TRBV5-1 and TRBJ2-7; D is possibly TRBD1 or TRBD2 (5 bases each). V lost 4 bases to trimming and J lost 3 bases, with 11 bases between them. Per germline, CDR1 SGHRS and CDR2 YFSETQ. The CDR3 sequence is 13 residues long. The CDR3 DNA reads TGCGCCAGCAGCGACCGGGGCAACTACGAGCAGTACTTC. The encoded protein is CASSDRGNYEQYF.

V gene TRBV28 combines with J gene TRBJ2-5; 15 bases line up with TRBD2. Germline CDR1 and CDR2: MDHEN and SYDVKM. V shed 6 bases and J 5 bases; nucleotides not matched to a gene: 10. The CDR3 extends over 17 amino acids. CDR3 nucleotides: TGTGCCAGCAGACCCCGGACTAGCGGGAGGGCTGGGGAGACCCAGTACTTC. Encoded protein: CASRPRTSGRAGETQYF.

CDR3 sequence: CATTRGAGRINEQYF. The CDR3 nucleotides are TGTGCCACCACTCGGGGGGCCGGGAGGATCAACGAGCAGTACTTC. The chain combines TRBV28 with TRBJ2-7; D possibly corresponds to TRBD2 (7 bases). The germline V gene has CDR1 MDHEN and CDR2 SYDVKM. The V end lost 10 bases, the J end lost 5 bases, and 24 bases lay between the germline ends. This CDR3 has 15 residues.

CDR3 coding DNA: TGTGCCAGCAGCTTGGCACGGAGGGTTTTCTTCTATGGCTACACCTTC. Translation: CASSLARRVFFYGYTF. The chain is built from TRBV5-6 and TRBJ1-2, with D unclear. This CDR3 contains 16 residues. Trimming took 0 bases from V and 4 from J, leaving 16 bases between them. From germline, CDR1 is SGHDT and CDR2 YYEEEE.